The rows below give T cell receptor beta chains drawn from one sample of a study of beta chain features in type 1 diabetes. TCRdb's table, derived via immunoSEQ multiplex PCR, lists solely in-frame clones and lacks some. Of hundreds of thousands of clones in the sample, around an eighth were seen once. What was sequenced was naive CD4+ T cells from blood. Every receptor here comes from a man between 18 and 35 years old with type 1 diabetes. CDR3s include the opening cysteine and the closing phenylalanine or tryptophan. The D gene is left open where the match is weak. Not every row has a clone size; where given, it reads once, few, many or a size class.

V	D	size	J	DNA	CDR3
TRBV11-2	-	few	TRBJ1-5	TGTGCCAGCAGCCCCGGGAACAGCCCCAATCAGCCCCAGCATTTT	CASSPGNSPNQPQHF
TRBV30	-	few	TRBJ1-2	TGTGCCTGGAGTTTGGCCCTGGACAATGGCTACACCTTC	CAWSLALDNGYTF
TRBV29-1	-	-	TRBJ1-1	TGCAGCGTTGACAAGGGGGGAGCGAACACTGAAGCTTTCTTT	CSVDKGGANTEAFF
TRBV4-1	-	-	TRBJ1-2	TGCGCCAGCAGCCAAGGGGGACCCCCTAACTATGGCTACACCTTC	CASSQGGPPNYGYTF
TRBV14	-	few	TRBJ2-7	TGTGCCAGCAGCCAATCAGGCCCCTACGAGCAGTACTTC	CASSQSGPYEQYF
TRBV28	-	few	TRBJ2-1	TGTGCCAGCAGCACTAGGGGATCTCCGAGGGACAATGAGCAGTTCTTC	CASSTRGSPRDNEQFF
TRBV30	-	-	TRBJ1-4	TGTGCCTGGAGTGTACCTAAGGGGGGTAATGAAAAACTGTTTTTT	CAWSVPKGGNEKLFF
TRBV25-1	-	few	TRBJ2-3	TGTGCCACAACACCAACGACAGTTCATTCTAGCACAGATACGCAGTATTTT	CATTPTTVHSSTDTQYF
TRBV4-3	-	few	TRBJ2-3	TGCGCCAGCAGCCAAGGGCGAACTTCCCAGGCAGATACGCAGTATTTT	CASSQGRTSQADTQYF
TRBV15	TRBD1	few	TRBJ2-7	TGTGCCACCAGCAGAGATTGGGGACAGGGGGCGTCCGAGCAGTACTTC	CATSRDWGQGASEQYF
TRBV7-2	TRBD1	-	TRBJ2-1	TGTGCCAGCAGCTTGGGGGGACAGGTCAATGAGCAGTTCTTC	CASSLGGQVNEQFF
TRBV25-1	-	-	TRBJ1-3	TGTGCCAGCAGTGTGGCAGCAGGAAACACCATATATTTT	CASSVAAGNTIYF
TRBV6-5	-	-	TRBJ1-2	TGTGCCAGCAGTTACTCGTGGGCTCCCGAGGTGTATGGCTACACCTTC	CASSYSWAPEVYGYTF
TRBV7-9	-	-	TRBJ2-3	TGTGCCAGCAGCGCAAATCCCACGCAGGGGCGTAGGCCAGATACGCAGTATTTT	CASSANPTQGRRPDTQYF
TRBV7-9	-	-	TRBJ1-4	TGTGCCAGCAGCCTCGCGGCCGGGAGGGGTGAAAAACTGTTTTTT	CASSLAAGRGEKLFF
TRBV18	-	-	TRBJ1-2	TGTGCCAGCTCACCAATAGTAGGAGACAATGGCTACACCTTC	CASSPIVGDNGYTF
TRBV19	TRBD2	few	TRBJ2-5	TGTGCCAGTAGTGGGACTAGTGGAGAGACCCAGTACTTC	CASSGTSGETQYF
TRBV5-4	-	-	TRBJ1-1	TGTGCCAGCAGCTTTAACACTGAAGCTTTCTTT	CASSFNTEAFF
TRBV11-3	-	-	TRBJ1-1	TGTGCCAGCAGCTTAGAATTGAACACTGAAGCTTTCTTT	CASSLELNTEAFF
TRBV10-3	TRBD2	-	TRBJ2-4	TGTGCCATCAGTGAGAGGACTAGCGGGGAGACGGGTGCCAAAAACATTCAGTACTTC	CAISERTSGETGAKNIQYF
TRBV19	-	few	TRBJ2-7	TGTGCCAGTAGTAGGGTGGGCGGAAGAAGCTCCTACGAGCAGTACTTC	CASSRVGGRSSYEQYF
TRBV10-3	-	-	TRBJ1-1	TGTGCCATCAGTGGGTCCTACACTGAAGCTTTCTTT	CAISGSYTEAFF
TRBV6-5	-	few	TRBJ2-7	TGTGCCAGCAGGACAGTGCACTCCTACGAGCAGTACTTC	CASRTVHSYEQYF
TRBV19	-	few	TRBJ1-4	TGTGCCAGTAGTGCCGGATCTGAAAAACTGTTTTTT	CASSAGSEKLFF
TRBV7-9	-	few	TRBJ1-1	TGTGCCAGCAGCTTGACAGTTAAAGCTTTCTTT	CASSLTVKAFF
TRBV30	-	-	TRBJ2-3	TGTGCCTGGAGCCCCGTCACAGATACGCAGTATTTT	CAWSPVTDTQYF
TRBV7-8	-	-	TRBJ2-6	TGTGCCAGCGCTCCGGCTGGGGCCAACGTCCTGACTTTC	CASAPAGANVLTF
TRBV6-1	-	-	TRBJ1-6	TGTGCCAGCAGTGAATGGGTGGGAAGTTCACCCCTCCACTTT	CASSEWVGSSPLHF
TRBV28	TRBD2	-	TRBJ2-7	TGTGCCAGCAGTTTGGCTAGCGGGTCCATAGGGGAGCAGTACTTC	CASSLASGSIGEQYF
TRBV27	-	few	TRBJ1-1	TGTGCCAGCAGTTGGAGGCAGAACACTGAAGCTTTCTTT	CASSWRQNTEAFF
TRBV10-1	-	few	TRBJ2-5	TGCGCCAGCAGCCCGGGGGGCAGCCAAGAGACCCAGTACTTC	CASSPGGSQETQYF
TRBV28	-	few	TRBJ1-2	TGTGCCAGCAGTTTGGCCAGCGAAATCTATGGCTACACCTTC	CASSLASEIYGYTF
TRBV6-1	-	-	TRBJ1-1	TGTGCCAGCAGTGAACGGAAGAACACTGAAGCTTTCTTT	CASSERKNTEAFF
TRBV6-5	-	-	TRBJ2-5	TGTGCCAGCAGTGGACAGCAAGAGACCCAGTACTTC	CASSGQQETQYF
TRBV7-9	-	few	TRBJ2-7	TGTGCCACCGAAAAGGGGGGCCCCTACGAGCAGTACTTC	CATEKGGPYEQYF
TRBV30	-	-	TRBJ1-5	TGTGCCTGGAGGGGCCCTAGCAATCAGCCCCAGCATTTT	CAWRGPSNQPQHF
TRBV30	-	few	TRBJ2-3	TGTGCCTGGAGTGTACCCGGGGGTACAGATACGCAGTATTTT	CAWSVPGGTDTQYF
TRBV25-1	-	few	TRBJ1-5	TGTGCCAGCAGTGCAGGTAACAATCAGCCCCAGCATTTT	CASSAGNNQPQHF
TRBV5-1	-	-	TRBJ2-1	TGCGCCAGCAGCTTGGTGGTGGGAGTGAATGAGCAGTTCTTC	CASSLVVGVNEQFF
TRBV6-5	-	-	TRBJ2-2	TGTGCCAGCACCCATCTACAGGGTTTCACCGGGGAGCTGTTTTTT	CASTHLQGFTGELFF
TRBV6-6	-	few	TRBJ2-7	TGTGCCAGCAGAGCCGGAGGAAGGGGCCACGAGCAGTACTTC	CASRAGGRGHEQYF
TRBV30	TRBD1	-	TRBJ1-4	TGTGCCTGGCGGTACAGGGGGGATAATGAAAAACTGTTTTTT	CAWRYRGDNEKLFF
TRBV30	-	few	TRBJ1-6	TGTGCCTGGAGTGTACCATATTCACCCCTCCACTTT	CAWSVPYSPLHF
TRBV30	-	few	TRBJ2-5	TGTGCCTGGACAGGTTGGGAGACCCAGTACTTC	CAWTGWETQYF
TRBV5-1	-	-	TRBJ2-5	TGCGCCAGCAGCTTGGCCGTGGGCAGCCAAGAGACCCAGTACTTC	CASSLAVGSQETQYF
TRBV4-2	TRBD1	few	TRBJ2-1	TGTGCCAGCAGCCTAGACAGGGGGAATTACAATGAGCAGTTCTTC	CASSLDRGNYNEQFF
TRBV15	TRBD1	few	TRBJ1-2	TGTGCCACCAGCAGGACAGGGGGTGGCTACACCTTC	CATSRTGGGYTF
TRBV30	-	few	TRBJ1-2	TGTGCCTGGACGGTCTCTCGGGGCTACACCTTC	CAWTVSRGYTF
TRBV14	TRBD2	few	TRBJ2-5	TGTGCCAGCAGCCTAGGGACTAGCGGGGGATCAGAGACCCAGTACTTC	CASSLGTSGGSETQYF
TRBV11-3	-	few	TRBJ2-1	TGTGCCAGCAGCTTAGTCGGAGGGCAGCAGTTCTTC	CASSLVGGQQFF
TRBV25-1	-	-	TRBJ2-3	TGTGCCAGCACTCCGGGACAAGACACAGATACGCAGTATTTT	CASTPGQDTDTQYF
TRBV6-5	-	-	TRBJ1-1	TGTGCCAGCAGTTACTCGAACAGGGTGAACACTGAAGCTTTCTTT	CASSYSNRVNTEAFF
TRBV11-3	TRBD1	-	TRBJ2-5	TGTGCCAGCAGCCCCCAGACAGGGTTAGAGACCCAGTACTTC	CASSPQTGLETQYF
TRBV6-1	-	-	TRBJ1-5	TGTGCCAGCAGTGGGGGTCAGCCCCAGCATTTT	CASSGGQPQHF
TRBV5-4	-	few	TRBJ2-5	TGTGCCAGCAGCTTGAGGGAGACCCAGTACTTC	CASSLRETQYF